These 8 T cell receptor beta chains share one sample of origin, sequenced in a study of monozygotic twins with inflammatory bowel disease. TCRdb re-called the 5' RACE reads and gives one entry per CDR3 protein, without DNA. This repertoire includes about 300,000 distinct CDR3 sequences. Sequenced: blood. These receptors were taken from a human donor with ulcerative colitis or Crohn's disease, or a healthy co-twin of an affected twin (not recorded which).

The chain joins TRBV18 to TRBJ1-2; the D call from TCRdb, TRBD1, cannot be confirmed without DNA. CDR1 is KGHSH and CDR2 is LQKENI in the germline V gene. The CDR3 length is 13 residues. The CDR3 loop reads CASSPADSQGYTF.

The rearrangement links TRBV7-2 to TRBJ2-5; the TRBD2 assignment by TCRdb is unverifiable without DNA. Germline-derived CDR1 and CDR2 are SGHTA and FQGNSA. The CDR3 has 13 residues. The CDR3 spells CASGRTSGSSQYF.

This chain links TRBV5-1 with TRBJ2-7. Germline CDR1 and CDR2: SGHRS and YFSETQ. This CDR3 spans 13 amino acids. CDR3: CASSFQRDYEQYF.

CDR3 loop: CASSVAAGGPPYNEQFF. The V gene is TRBV9, the J gene TRBJ2-1; checking the TCRdb D call of TRBD2 is not possible without DNA. The germline V gene encodes CDR1 SGDLS and CDR2 YYNGEE. The CDR3 length is 17 residues.

The chain combines TRBV5-1 with TRBJ1-1; TCRdb's D call, TRBD1, is unchecked because there is no DNA. The CDR3 extends over 14 amino acids. The germline V gene has CDR1 SGHRS and CDR2 YFSETQ. CDR3 residues: CASSLEGVRTEAFF.

This sequence joins TRBV11-3 and TRBJ2-1. The CDR3 totals 13 residues. CDR1 and CDR2 (germline): SGHNT, YENEEA. The CDR3 reads CASSLDGDDEQFF.

The chain's CDR3 is CASSQVFLKTGRVNTEAFF. V usage is TRBV4-3 and J usage is TRBJ1-1; TCRdb names TRBD1, which stays unverified in the absence of DNA. The CDR3 sequence is 19 residues long. The germline gives CDR1 LGHNA, CDR2 YSLEER.

The chain recombines TRBV7-2 with TRBJ2-5; the TCRdb D gene call, TRBD1, has no DNA to confirm it. The CDR3 length is 14 residues. Germline CDR1 SGHTA, CDR2 FQGNSA. The CDR3 loop reads CASSYQGAFETQYF.